One T cell receptor beta chain is described in this entry. The data originate from a study of T cell changes during pregnancy in multiple sclerosis. Data came from immunoSEQ multiplex PCR; TCRdb stores just in-frame clones and leaves some out. The sample holds approximately 110,000 clones, 92% seen once. The junction had 6 bases not matched to a gene; V was cut back by 4 bases and J by 5 bases. The CDR3 is 15 residues long. In germline, CDR1 is SGHKS, CDR2 YYEKEE (reference sequence). The J gene is TRBJ2-3, the V gene TRBV5-5, with 11 bases fitting TRBD2. Sample: peripheral blood, taken in the third trimester of pregnancy. The receptor was derived from a female donor with multiple sclerosis, enrolled in a pregnancy study. The CDR3 DNA reads as TGTGCCAGCAGCCTGGGCCTAGCGGGAGGAGATACGCAGTATTTT. Protein product: CASSLGLAGGDTQYF.